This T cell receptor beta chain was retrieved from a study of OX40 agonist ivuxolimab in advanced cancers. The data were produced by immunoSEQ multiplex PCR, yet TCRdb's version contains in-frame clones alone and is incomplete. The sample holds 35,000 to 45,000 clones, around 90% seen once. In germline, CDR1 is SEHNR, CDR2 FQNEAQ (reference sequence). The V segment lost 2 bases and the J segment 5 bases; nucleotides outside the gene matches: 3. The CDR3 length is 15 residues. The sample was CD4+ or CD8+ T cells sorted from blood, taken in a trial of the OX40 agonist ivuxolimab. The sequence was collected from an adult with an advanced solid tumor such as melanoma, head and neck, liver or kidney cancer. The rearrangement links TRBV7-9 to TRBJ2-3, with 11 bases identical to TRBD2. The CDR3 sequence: CASSLTSGSIDTQYF. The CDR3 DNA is TGTGCCAGCAGCTTAACTAGCGGGAGTATAGATACGCAGTATTTT.